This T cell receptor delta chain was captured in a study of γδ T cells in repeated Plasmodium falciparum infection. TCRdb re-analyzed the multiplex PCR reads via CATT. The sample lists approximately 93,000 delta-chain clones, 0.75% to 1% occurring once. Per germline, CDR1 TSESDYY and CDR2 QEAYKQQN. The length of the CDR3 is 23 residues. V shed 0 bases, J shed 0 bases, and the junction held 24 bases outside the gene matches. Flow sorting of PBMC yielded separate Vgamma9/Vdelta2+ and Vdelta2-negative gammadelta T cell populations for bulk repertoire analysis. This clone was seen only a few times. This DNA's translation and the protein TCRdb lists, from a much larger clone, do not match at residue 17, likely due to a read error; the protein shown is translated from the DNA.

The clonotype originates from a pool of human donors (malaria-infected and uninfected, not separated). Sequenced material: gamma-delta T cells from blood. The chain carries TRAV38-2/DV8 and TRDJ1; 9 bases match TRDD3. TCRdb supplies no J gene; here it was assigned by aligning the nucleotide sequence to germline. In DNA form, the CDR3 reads TGTGCTTATAGGAGCGCGTTCATCTCCTGGGGGATGCTCGCCCCCCCTCACACCGATAAACTCATCTTT. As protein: CAYRSAFISWGMLAPPHTDKLIF.